A selection of T cell receptor beta chains follows, all from one sample in a study of T cells in Graves' hyperthyroidism and ophthalmopathy. TCRdb itself ran the multiplex PCR reads through MiXCR, one entry per CDR3 protein. The table shows approximately 590,000 distinct CDR3 sequences, with about 45% occurring only once. The material sequenced was peripheral blood or thyroid tissue (not recorded which). The receptors come from a woman younger than 30 with Graves' hyperthyroidism. CDR3s include the opening cysteine and the closing phenylalanine or tryptophan. A D gene is named only where the DNA matches it firmly. Only part of the rows carry a size: once, few, many, or a class if the clone is expanded.

J gene | D gene | V gene | clone size | CDR3 protein | CDR3 DNA
TRBJ1-5 | NA | TRBV19 | few | CASSNSQPQHF | TGTGCCAGTAGTAATAGCCAGCCCCAGCATTTT
TRBJ2-7 | TRBD1 | TRBV7-9 | NA | CASSQWDRGSYEQYF | TGTGCCAGCAGCCAGTGGGACAGGGGATCCTACGAGCAGTACTTC
TRBJ1-5 | NA | TRBV19 | NA | CASSPPGHSPSPQHF | TGTGCCAGTAGTCCTCCAGGACATTCCCCTTCGCCCCAGCATTTT
TRBJ1-5 | TRBD1 | TRBV24-1 | many | CATQSRDRDQPQHF | TGTGCCACTCAGTCCCGGGACAGGGACCAGCCCCAGCATTTT
TRBJ2-7 | TRBD2 | TRBV15 | NA | CATSTDLAGALYEQYF | TGTGCCACCAGCACAGATTTAGCGGGCGCCCTCTACGAGCAGTACTTC
TRBJ2-5 | NA | TRBV14 | NA | CASSRRDTLETQYF | TGTGCCAGCAGCCGACGGGATACATTAGAGACCCAGTACTTC
TRBJ2-7 | TRBD2 | TRBV29-1 | NA | CSVRLAGDIYEQYF | TGCAGCGTTCGACTAGCGGGAGATATCTACGAGCAGTACTTC
TRBJ2-2 | NA | TRBV10-3 | NA | CASRGTDTNTGELFF | TGTGCCAGCAGAGGGACTGATACGAACACCGGGGAGCTGTTTTTT
TRBJ1-1 | TRBD1 | TRBV25-1 | NA | CASSAFNRGTEAFF | TGTGCCAGCAGTGCCTTTAACAGGGGCACTGAAGCTTTCTTT
TRBJ1-1 | NA | TRBV29-1 | many | CSVPNETNLRNTEAFF | TGCAGCGTCCCTAATGAGACAAACCTTAGGAACACTGAAGCTTTCTTT
TRBJ1-1 | NA | TRBV12-3/TRBV12-4 | few | CASRDTQDTEAFF | TGTGCCAGTCGGGACACTCAAGACACTGAAGCTTTCTTT